This T cell receptor beta chain was found in a study of identical twins. Study-level findings and limits: Sequences that were out-of-frame, alpha and twin-shared displayed an excess of low generation probability. The analysis was cross-sectional rather than longitudinal within donors.

As to this clonotype: The antigen remains undetermined.

One entry per CDR3 protein results from TCRdb running MiXCR on the 5' RACE reads. The sample has a few hundred thousand distinct CDR3 sequences, 9% to 10% seen once. The CDR3 covers 15 residues. J gave up 6 bases and V 0 bases, and 5 bases lay outside the gene matches. CDR1 is LNHNV, CDR2 YYDKDF, per germline (reference sequence). Each donor was a healthy Caucasian. The data were also submitted as part of a second study, on yellow fever vaccine responses in identical twins. That investigation notes: Twins' vaccine T cell responses reportedly seemed partly convergent and partly personalized.

V is TRBV15 and J is TRBJ2-7; 10 bases map to TRBD2. The sample taken for sequencing was PBMCs. The TCR was taken from a woman aged 18-30 years in good health. CDR3 sequence reads: CATSRDLAGVGEQYF. The CDR3 nucleotides are TGTGCCACCAGCAGAGATCTAGCGGGAGTTGGCGAGCAGTACTTC.